Listed below are T cell receptor beta chains from one sample, sequenced in a study of chemoradiotherapy in HPV16-positive cancers. Generated by immunoSEQ multiplex PCR, the TCRdb table keeps only in-frame clones and is missing some. Among 1,300 or so clones, around three quarters were seen once, and the ten largest hold about 14%. The source material was tumor tissue, sampled from a patient who underwent chemoradiotherapy. These receptors came from a human donor with HPV-associated anogenital cancer. Each CDR3 is given with its conserved first and last residue. D genes are given only for firm matches. Size tells how often a clone was seen (once, few, many) or the class of an expanded clone, and some rows leave it out.

D gene: .; clone size: .; J gene: TRBJ1-2; V gene: TRBV12-2; CDR3 protein: CASRITGYGYTF; CDR3 DNA: TGTGCAAGTCGAATCACTGGCTATGGCTACACCTTC
D gene: .; clone size: .; J gene: TRBJ1-2; V gene: TRBV27; CDR3 protein: CASSGRGQLNYGYTF; CDR3 DNA: TGTGCCAGCAGCGGGCGAGGACAGCTAAACTATGGCTACACCTTC
D gene: TRBD1; clone size: .; J gene: TRBJ2-2; V gene: TRBV7-9; CDR3 protein: CASSLYGTGGRGNTGELFF; CDR3 DNA: TGTGCCAGCAGTCTATATGGGACAGGGGGCAGGGGGAACACCGGGGAGCTGTTTTTT
D gene: .; clone size: .; J gene: TRBJ2-3; V gene: TRBV7-8; CDR3 protein: CASSPLTGSWDTQYF; CDR3 DNA: TGTGCCAGCAGCCCCCTTACCGGGAGTTGGGATACGCAGTATTTT
D gene: .; clone size: .; J gene: TRBJ2-5; V gene: TRBV9; CDR3 protein: CASSAFGRQETQYF; CDR3 DNA: TGTGCCAGCAGCGCCTTTGGGAGGCAAGAGACCCAGTACTTC
D gene: .; clone size: .; J gene: TRBJ2-7; V gene: TRBV12-2; CDR3 protein: CASRQDGGYEQYF; CDR3 DNA: TGTGCAAGTCGCCAGGATGGGGGCTACGAGCAGTACTTC
D gene: .; clone size: once; J gene: TRBJ2-1; V gene: TRBV19; CDR3 protein: CASNTLGGTYNEQFF; CDR3 DNA: TGTGCCAGTAACACCCTGGGCGGGACCTACAATGAGCAGTTCTTC
D gene: .; clone size: large; J gene: TRBJ1-2; V gene: TRBV4-1; CDR3 protein: CASSQGAQGYNYGYTF; CDR3 DNA: TGCGCCAGCAGCCAAGGGGCCCAGGGGTATAACTATGGCTACACCTTC
D gene: .; clone size: .; J gene: TRBJ2-1; V gene: TRBV7-6; CDR3 protein: CASSSRVPYYNEQFF; CDR3 DNA: TGTGCCAGCAGCTCCCGAGTACCCTACTACAATGAGCAGTTCTTC
D gene: .; clone size: .; J gene: TRBJ2-3; V gene: TRBV4-2; CDR3 protein: CASSLPVGPREADTQYF; CDR3 DNA: TGTGCCAGCAGCCTGCCCGTCGGGCCTCGAGAGGCAGATACGCAGTATTTT
D gene: .; clone size: .; J gene: TRBJ2-5; V gene: TRBV5-4; CDR3 protein: CASSPPGALRYQETQYF; CDR3 DNA: TGTGCCAGCAGCCCCCCTGGGGCGCTCCGGTACCAAGAGACCCAGTACTTC
D gene: .; clone size: once; J gene: TRBJ1-5; V gene: TRBV7-2; CDR3 protein: CASSSGRKPNQPQHF; CDR3 DNA: TGTGCCAGCAGCTCTGGACGAAAACCTAATCAGCCCCAGCATTTT
D gene: .; clone size: .; J gene: TRBJ2-7; V gene: TRBV27; CDR3 protein: CASSLEIWSEQYF; CDR3 DNA: TGTGCCAGCAGTTTAGAGATTTGGTCCGAGCAGTACTTC
D gene: .; clone size: .; J gene: TRBJ2-1; V gene: TRBV6-5; CDR3 protein: CASKGSSYNEQFF; CDR3 DNA: TGTGCCAGCAAGGGTAGCTCCTACAATGAGCAGTTCTTC
D gene: .; clone size: .; J gene: TRBJ2-6; V gene: TRBV1; CDR3 protein: CTSRLESRANVLTF; CDR3 DNA: TGCACCAGCAGGTTGGAAAGTCGGGCCAACGTCCTGACTTTC
D gene: TRBD2; clone size: .; J gene: TRBJ2-3; V gene: TRBV9; CDR3 protein: CASSGGLADVTDTQYF; CDR3 DNA: TGTGCCAGCAGCGGGGGACTAGCGGATGTAACAGATACGCAGTATTTT
D gene: .; clone size: .; J gene: TRBJ1-2; V gene: TRBV27; CDR3 protein: CASSSNRALNYGYTF; CDR3 DNA: TGTGCCAGCAGCTCCAACCGGGCCCTTAACTATGGCTACACCTTC
D gene: .; clone size: .; J gene: TRBJ2-2; V gene: TRBV9; CDR3 protein: CASSAPVGGPMSRELFF; CDR3 DNA: TGTGCCAGCAGCGCTCCCGTGGGGGGACCCATGTCCAGGGAGCTGTTTTTT
D gene: TRBD1; clone size: .; J gene: TRBJ2-3; V gene: TRBV7-3; CDR3 protein: CASRPTGTATDTQYF; CDR3 DNA: TGTGCCAGCAGACCAACCGGGACAGCCACAGATACGCAGTATTTT
D gene: .; clone size: .; J gene: TRBJ2-3; V gene: TRBV6-5; CDR3 protein: CASRSAGSTDTQYF; CDR3 DNA: TGTGCCAGCAGGAGCGCGGGGAGCACAGATACGCAGTATTTT
D gene: .; clone size: .; J gene: TRBJ2-1; V gene: TRBV11-2; CDR3 protein: CASSLGRKDRSSYNEQFF; CDR3 DNA: TGTGCCAGCAGCTTAGGGCGTAAGGACCGGAGCTCCTACAATGAGCAGTTCTTC
D gene: .; clone size: .; J gene: TRBJ2-5; V gene: TRBV30; CDR3 protein: CAWRGRERNFLQETQYF; CDR3 DNA: TGTGCCTGGAGGGGGCGGGAACGGAATTTCTTACAAGAGACCCAGTACTTC
D gene: .; clone size: .; J gene: TRBJ2-5; V gene: TRBV4-3; CDR3 protein: CASSQDRAGDASETQYF; CDR3 DNA: TGCGCCAGCAGCCAAGATAGGGCGGGTGACGCGTCGGAGACCCAGTACTTC
D gene: .; clone size: .; J gene: TRBJ2-4; V gene: TRBV2; CDR3 protein: CASSERGVRGHRSIQYF; CDR3 DNA: TGTGCCAGCAGTGAAAGGGGTGTGCGGGGGCACCGATCAATTCAGTACTTC
D gene: .; clone size: .; J gene: TRBJ2-7; V gene: TRBV7-5; CDR3 protein: CVRSLAGDEQREVEQYF; CDR3 DNA: TGTGTCAGAAGCTTGGCAGGGGATGAACAGCGGGAGGTCGAGCAGTACTTC
D gene: TRBD2; clone size: .; J gene: TRBJ2-4; V gene: TRBV7-9; CDR3 protein: CASSPRGLAGELAKNIQYF; CDR3 DNA: TGTGCCAGCAGCCCCCGGGGATTAGCGGGAGAGTTAGCCAAAAACATTCAGTACTTC